This T cell receptor (beta chain) was sequenced in a study of shared clonotypes between healthy human individuals. This clone came up once. Assay used: immunoSEQ multiplex PCR; TCRdb lists only in-frame clones, some missing. This table holds over a million clones, around 95% found once. The germline V gene has CDR1 MDHEN and CDR2 SYDVKM. Deletions cut 7 bases from V and 8 bases from J, with 17 bases between. The length of the CDR3 is 13 residues. The TCR originated in a man aged 25 to 45 in good health. The sequenced material came from naive CD4+ T cells sorted from blood. Subset denoted: CD45RA+ positively selected. The V and J genes are TRBV28 and TRBJ1-2; possible D gene TRBD1, 6 bases. In DNA, the CDR3 is TGTGCCAGCACCATAACAGGGTTGATGGGCTACACCTTC. Translation: CASTITGLMGYTF.